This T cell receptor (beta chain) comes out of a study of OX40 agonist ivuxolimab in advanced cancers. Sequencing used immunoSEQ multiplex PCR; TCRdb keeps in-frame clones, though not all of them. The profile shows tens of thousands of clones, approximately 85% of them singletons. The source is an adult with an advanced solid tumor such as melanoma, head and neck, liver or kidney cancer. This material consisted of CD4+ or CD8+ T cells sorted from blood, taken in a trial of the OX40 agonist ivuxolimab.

CDR3 region: CASRGLFNTGELFF. The CDR3, as DNA: TGTGCCAGCAGAGGTCTATTTAACACCGGGGAGCTGTTTTTT. This rearrangement joins TRBV2 to TRBJ2-2; no clear D. CDR1 and CDR2 from the germline V gene are SNHLY and FYNNEI. The V gene lost 6 bases and the J gene lost 2 bases, with 10 bases spanning the gap. The CDR3 loop spans 14 amino acids.